Included here is one T cell receptor beta chain sequence, with context. Antigen unknown. The source of the sample is a study of blood T cells in healthy people across ages. Trimming took 5 bases from V and 4 from J; bases not matched to a gene: 10. CDR1 and CDR2 from the germline V gene are SGHNT and YYREEE (reference sequence). The CDR3 covers 17 residues. Study outcomes and limitations: Age showed a roughly linear inverse relationship with TCR beta diversity per million T cells. Across samples, TCR beta diversity tracked strongly with naive T cell percentage.

Healthy Caucasians from Russia aged roughly 6 to 90 served as donors. Primers used in a second PCR of about 7 to 12 cycles were a sample-barcoded 5' primer and a J-beta primer mix. Each CDR3 protein gets one entry after TCRdb re-called the 5' RACE reads with MiXCR. Of about 1.4 million distinct CDR3 sequences listed, approximately 59% are singletons. This TCR derives from a man aged 18-30 years in good health. The chain recombines TRBV5-4 with TRBJ2-5; 14 nucleotides line up with TRBD2. The sequenced material came from blood. CDR3 in DNA: TGTGCCAGCAGAAGACTAGCGGGAGGGCCGGTAGGAGAGACCCAGTACTTC. Encoded protein: CASRRLAGGPVGETQYF.